The next 11 T cell receptor beta chains were all read from a single sample in a study of blood T cell repertoires in COVID-19. Data came from immunoSEQ multiplex PCR; TCRdb stores just in-frame clones and leaves some out. Of some 140,000 clones in the sample, 80% to 85% are singletons; the top ten hold about 8.4%. Material: peripheral blood. Source of these receptors: a woman aged 55-70 years with active or convalescent COVID-19.

The chain joins TRBV7-2 to TRBJ2-7; 8 nucleotides line up with TRBD1. Germline CDR1 SGHTA, CDR2 FQGNSA. The V segment lost 1 base and the J segment 7 bases; nucleotides outside the gene matches: 9. CDR3 size: 15 residues. CDR3 amino acids: CASSLEGQAPREQYF. The CDR3 bases are TGTGCCAGCAGCTTAGAGGGACAGGCCCCTCGAGAGCAGTACTTC.

This clone occurred once. The chain couples TRBV6-6 to TRBJ1-4; 9 bases agree with TRBD1. Germline V gene lookup returns CDR1 MNHNY and CDR2 SVGAGI (reference sequence). The CDR3 has 13 amino acids. J was trimmed by 8 bases and V by 6 bases; bases with no gene match: 4. This CDR3 is CASRAGQGEKLFF. The CDR3 region has the DNA TGTGCCAGCAGGGCGGGACAGGGAGAAAAACTGTTTTTT.

This chain links TRBV24-1 with TRBJ1-5; possibly TRBD1 for D (6 bases). Between the trimmed V and J ends, which lost 9 bases and 4 bases, there was a span of 18 bases. The CDR3 covers 15 residues. CDR1 is KGHDR and CDR2 is SFDVKD in the germline V gene. CDR3 residues: CATQVGRGSNQPQHF. The CDR3 nucleotides are TGTGCCACCCAGGTCGGCAGGGGCTCTAATCAGCCCCAGCATTTT.

V gene TRBV7-9 combines with J gene TRBJ1-2; 7 bases map to TRBD1. The CDR3 has 17 amino acids. Germline assignment: CDR1 SEHNR and CDR2 FQNEAQ (reference sequence). The J segment lost 4 bases and the V segment lost 5 bases, leaving 16 bases of the junction unmatched. Here the CDR3 reads CASSHGTEKEGFYGYTF. CDR3 nucleotide sequence: TGTGCCAGCAGCCACGGGACAGAAAAGGAGGGCTTCTATGGCTACACCTTC.

This chain joins TRBV25-1 and TRBJ1-1, with D uncertain. The CDR3 is 11 amino acids. The V and J ends lost 6 bases and 4 bases respectively, with 6 bases between them. Germline assignment: CDR1 MGHDK and CDR2 SYGVNS. This chain's CDR3 is CASRIGTEAFF. The CDR3, as DNA: TGTGCCAGCAGGATCGGCACTGAAGCTTTCTTT.

V and J are TRBV5-1 and TRBJ2-3, with 10 bases lining up with TRBD2. The germline gives CDR1 SGHRS, CDR2 YFSETQ. J lost 4 bases, V lost 4 bases, and 6 bases had no gene match. The CDR3 totals 15 residues. CDR3 loop: CASSPQAGGPDTQYF. The CDR3 region has the DNA TGCGCCAGCAGCCCCCAAGCGGGGGGGCCAGATACGCAGTATTTT. Filled out from reference TRBV5-1 and TRBJ2-3, the complete variable domain reads KAGVTQTPRYLIKTRGQQVTLSCSPISGHRSVSWYQQTPGQGLQFLFEYFSETQRNKGNFPGRFSGRQFSNSRSEMNVSTLELGDSALYLCASSPQAGGPDTQYFGPGTRLTVL.

The chain is built from TRBV9 and TRBJ2-3, with 11 bases lining up with TRBD2. The CDR3 loop spans 16 amino acids. From germline, CDR1 is SGDLS and CDR2 YYNGEE. V dropped 3 bases and J dropped 4; count of bases not matched to a gene: 7. The chain's CDR3 is CASSARGTSGADTQYF. Here the CDR3 DNA reads TGTGCCAGCAGCGCTCGCGGGACTAGCGGAGCAGATACGCAGTATTTT. Supplemented by reference TRBV9 and TRBJ2-3, the full variable domain reads DSGVTQTPKHLITATGQRVTLRCSPRSGDLSVYWYQQSLDQGLQFLIQYYNGEERAKGNILERFSAQQFPDLHSELNLSSLELGDSALYFCASSARGTSGADTQYFGPGTRLTVL.

This clone was seen more than once but under ten times. The gene calls are TRBV6-5 and TRBJ2-7, with 10 bases fitting TRBD1. V was pared by 6 bases and J by 2 bases, with 7 bases of the junction left unmatched. The length of the CDR3 is 15 residues. CDR1 and CDR2 from the germline V gene are MNHEY and SVGAGI. CDR3 residues: CASRAGTGVAYEQYV. The CDR3 DNA sequence: TGTGCCAGCAGAGCCGGGACAGGGGTGGCCTACGAGCAGTACGTC.

The chain joins TRBV7-6 to TRBJ2-7; 12 nucleotides match TRBD2. Germline values: CDR1 SGHVS, CDR2 FNYEAQ. The V gene end was trimmed by 3 bases and the J gene end by 5 bases; junction bases not matched to a gene: 5. The CDR3 is 15 amino acids. The CDR3 protein is CASSFFASGRDEQYF. Written as DNA, the CDR3 is TGTGCCAGCAGCTTCTTTGCTAGCGGGAGGGACGAGCAGTACTTC.

This clone showed up just a few times. The V gene is TRBV24-1, the J gene TRBJ2-3, with 9 bases fitting TRBD1. V gave up 6 bases and J gave up 2 bases; unmatched junction bases: 5. Germline V gives CDR1 KGHDR, CDR2 SFDVKD. The CDR3 runs 15 residues. The DNA of the CDR3 is TGTGCCACCAGTTCCGGGACAGGGCACACAGATACGCAGTATTTT. Amino acids: CATSSGTGHTDTQYF.

There are a few counts of this clone. The chain links TRBV5-5 to TRBJ1-4; D might be TRBD1 (6 bases). The germline V and J ends were trimmed by 1 base and 7 bases, with 14 bases remaining between them. The CDR3 covers 15 residues. In germline, CDR1 is SGHKS, CDR2 YYEKEE (reference sequence). The CDR3 nucleotides read TGTGCCAGCAGCTTGCCGACAGGAAATCGTGAAAAACTGTTTTTT. Its translation: CASSLPTGNREKLFF.